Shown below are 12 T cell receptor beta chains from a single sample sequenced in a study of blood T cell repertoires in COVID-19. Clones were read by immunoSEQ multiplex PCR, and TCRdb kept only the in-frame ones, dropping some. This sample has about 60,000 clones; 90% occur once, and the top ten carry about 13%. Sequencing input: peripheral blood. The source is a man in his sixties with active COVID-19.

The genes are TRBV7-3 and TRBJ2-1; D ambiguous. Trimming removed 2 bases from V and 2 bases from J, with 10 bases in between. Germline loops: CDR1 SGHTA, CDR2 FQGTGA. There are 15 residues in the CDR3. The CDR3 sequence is CASSLVAGTYNEQFF. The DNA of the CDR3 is TGTGCCAGCAGCTTAGTGGCAGGAACCTACAATGAGCAGTTCTTC.

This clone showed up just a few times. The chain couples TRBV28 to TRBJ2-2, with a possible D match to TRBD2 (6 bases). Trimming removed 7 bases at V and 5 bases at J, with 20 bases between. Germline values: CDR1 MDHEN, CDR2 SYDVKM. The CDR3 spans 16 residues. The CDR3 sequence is CASKGDKGGVTGELFF. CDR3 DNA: TGTGCCAGCAAGGGAGATAAAGGAGGGGTAACCGGGGAGCTGTTTTTT.

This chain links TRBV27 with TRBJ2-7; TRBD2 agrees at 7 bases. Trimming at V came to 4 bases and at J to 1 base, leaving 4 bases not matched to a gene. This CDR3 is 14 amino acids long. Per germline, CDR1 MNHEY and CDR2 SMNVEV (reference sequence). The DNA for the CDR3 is TGTGCCAGCAGTTCATCGGGGGGATCCTACGAGCAGTACTTC. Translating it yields CASSSSGGSYEQYF.

This CDR3 reads CATRLAGSYEQYF. The CDR3 coding sequence is TGTGCCACAAGACTAGCGGGATCTTACGAGCAGTACTTC. J is TRBJ2-7 and V is TRBV7-9; 11 positions match TRBD2. The V segment lost 10 bases and the J segment 4 bases; nucleotides outside the gene matches: 6. Germline V lookup: CDR1 SEHNR, CDR2 FQNEAQ (reference sequence). The CDR3 extends over 13 amino acids.

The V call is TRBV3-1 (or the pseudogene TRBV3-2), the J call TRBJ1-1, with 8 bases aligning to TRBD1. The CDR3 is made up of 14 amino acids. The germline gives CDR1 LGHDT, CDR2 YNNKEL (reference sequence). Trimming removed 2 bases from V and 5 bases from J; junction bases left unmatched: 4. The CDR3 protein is CASSQYDRGTEAFF. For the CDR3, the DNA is TGTGCCAGCAGCCAATACGACAGGGGTACTGAAGCTTTCTTT.

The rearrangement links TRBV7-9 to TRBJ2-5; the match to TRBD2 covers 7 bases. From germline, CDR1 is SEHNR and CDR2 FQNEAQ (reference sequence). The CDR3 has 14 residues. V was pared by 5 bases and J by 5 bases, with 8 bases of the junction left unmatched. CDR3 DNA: TGTGCCAGCAGCAGCGGGACCCATGGGGAGACCCAGTACTTC. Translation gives CASSSGTHGETQYF.

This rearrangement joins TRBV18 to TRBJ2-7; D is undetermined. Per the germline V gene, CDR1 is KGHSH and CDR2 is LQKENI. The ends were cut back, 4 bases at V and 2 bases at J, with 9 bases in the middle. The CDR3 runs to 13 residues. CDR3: CASSQTDTYEQYF. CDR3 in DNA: TGTGCCAGCTCACAGACCGACACCTACGAGCAGTACTTC.

The DNA for the CDR3 is TGTGCCAGCAGACGGACTAGCGGGGGGCGGGCCACCGGGGAGCTGTTTTTT. Translating it yields CASRRTSGGRATGELFF. This chain connects TRBV28 to TRBJ2-2, with 14 bases lining up with TRBD2. The CDR3 runs 17 residues. Germline V gives CDR1 MDHEN, CDR2 SYDVKM. V lost 6 bases to trimming and J lost 4 bases; unmatched junction nucleotides: 7.

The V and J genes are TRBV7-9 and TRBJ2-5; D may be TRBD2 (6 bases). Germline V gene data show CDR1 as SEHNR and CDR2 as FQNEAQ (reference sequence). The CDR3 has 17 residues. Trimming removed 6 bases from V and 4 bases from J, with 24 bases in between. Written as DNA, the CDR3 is TGTGCCAGCAGACCAACCTCCGGGACTCAAGGCGGAGAGACCCAGTACTTC. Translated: CASRPTSGTQGGETQYF.

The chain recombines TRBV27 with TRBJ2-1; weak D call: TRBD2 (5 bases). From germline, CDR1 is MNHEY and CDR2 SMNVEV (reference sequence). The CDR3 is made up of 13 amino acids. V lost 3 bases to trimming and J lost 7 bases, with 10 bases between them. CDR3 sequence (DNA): TGTGCCAGCAGTTTTACTAGTAAGAATGAGCAGTTCTTC. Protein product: CASSFTSKNEQFF.

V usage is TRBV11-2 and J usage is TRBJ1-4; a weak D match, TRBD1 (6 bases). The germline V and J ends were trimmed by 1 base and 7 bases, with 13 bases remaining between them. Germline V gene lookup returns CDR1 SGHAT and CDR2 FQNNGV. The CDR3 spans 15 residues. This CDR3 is CASSLAGGAFEKLFF. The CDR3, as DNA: TGTGCCAGCAGCTTAGCGGGGGGCGCGTTTGAAAAACTGTTTTTT.

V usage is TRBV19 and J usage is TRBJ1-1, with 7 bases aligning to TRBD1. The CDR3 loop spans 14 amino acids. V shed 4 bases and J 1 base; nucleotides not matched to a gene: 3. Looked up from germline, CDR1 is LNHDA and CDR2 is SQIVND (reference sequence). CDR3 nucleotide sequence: TGTGCCAGTAGTACACAGGGGTGGAACACTGAAGCTTTCTTT. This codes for CASSTQGWNTEAFF.